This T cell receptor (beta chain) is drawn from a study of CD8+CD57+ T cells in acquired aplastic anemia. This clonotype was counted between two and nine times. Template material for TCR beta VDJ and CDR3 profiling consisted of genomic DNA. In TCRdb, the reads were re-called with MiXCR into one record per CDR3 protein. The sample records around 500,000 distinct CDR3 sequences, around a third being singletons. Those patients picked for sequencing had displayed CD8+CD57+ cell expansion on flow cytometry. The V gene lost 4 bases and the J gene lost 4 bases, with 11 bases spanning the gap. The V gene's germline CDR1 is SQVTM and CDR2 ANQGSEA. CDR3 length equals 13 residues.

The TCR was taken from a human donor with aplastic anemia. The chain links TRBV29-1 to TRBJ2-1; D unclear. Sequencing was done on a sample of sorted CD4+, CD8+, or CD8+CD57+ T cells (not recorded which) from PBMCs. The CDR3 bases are TGCAGCGTTGTTATCGGCTATTACAATGAGCAGTTCTTC. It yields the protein CSVVIGYYNEQFF.